A selection of T cell receptor beta chains follows, all from one sample in a study of CD8+CD57+ T cells in acquired aplastic anemia. MiXCR, applied by TCRdb to the reads, yields one record per CDR3 protein. The profile shows 200,000 to 250,000 distinct CDR3 sequences, roughly 33% of them singletons. The sample comprised sorted CD4+, CD8+, or CD8+CD57+ T cells (not recorded which) from PBMCs. These receptors came from a human donor in good health, serving as a control. CDR3s include the opening cysteine and the closing phenylalanine or tryptophan. The order of the fields is D gene, clone size, V gene, J gene, CDR3 DNA, CDR3 protein. D genes are given only for firm matches. Clone size, where shown, is once, few, many, or a class for clones that have expanded.

>.|.|TRBV6-1|TRBJ2-1
TGTGCCAGCAGGCGAAGTGTATACAATGAGCAGTTCTTC
CASRRSVYNEQFF
>TRBD2|few|TRBV11-2|TRBJ2-1
TGTGCCAGCACCCCCGGTTTGCGGGGGAAGTCCTACAATGAGCAGTTCTTC
CASTPGLRGKSYNEQFF
>TRBD1|.|TRBV12-3/TRBV12-4|TRBJ1-5
TGTGCCAGCAGTTTTAGGATCCGATTTCGTCAGGGGGATCGCAATCAGCCCCAGCATTTT
CASSFRIRFRQGDRNQPQHF
>TRBD1|.|TRBV12-3/TRBV12-4|TRBJ1-1
TGTGCCAGCAATCTAAGGGGGCGCGGCACTGAAGCTTTCTTT
CASNLRGRGTEAFF
>.|.|TRBV18|TRBJ1-2
TGTGCCAGCTCACCACCGAGGGGAGGGGACTATGGCTACACCTTC
CASSPPRGGDYGYTF
>TRBD2|once|TRBV7-2|TRBJ2-2
TGTGCCAGCAGCGGAACTAGCGGGGGGACCGGGGAGCTGTTTTTT
CASSGTSGGTGELFF
>.|many|TRBV19|TRBJ1-2
TGTGCCAGTAGTATAACGAGGAACTATGGCTACACCTTC
CASSITRNYGYTF
>TRBD1|many|TRBV27|TRBJ2-7
TGTGCCAGCCGTGCTAATTGGGGGGACAGGAACTACGAGCAGTACTTC
CASRANWGDRNYEQYF
>.|.|TRBV20-1|TRBJ2-1
TGCAGTGCTAGAGTCTCAGCGCCGAGCTCCTACAATGAGCAGTTCTTC
CSARVSAPSSYNEQFF
>.|many|TRBV7-9|TRBJ2-1
TGTGCCAGCAGCTCAGGAGGCGGACACAATGAGCAGTTCTTC
CASSSGGGHNEQFF
>.|many|TRBV5-1|TRBJ2-5
TGCGCCAGCAAATTGAGGGAGTCTCAAGAGACCCAGTACTTC
CASKLRESQETQYF
>.|many|TRBV7-8|TRBJ2-1
TGTGCCAGCAGCTTTAATTCTCGCTGGGCCAGTGAAAAGTTCTTC
CASSFNSRWASEKFF
>TRBD1|.|TRBV7-2|TRBJ2-4
TGTGCCAGCAGCTCAACAGCCGGGACAGAAAGAAGATACTTC
CASSSTAGTERRYF
>TRBD1|many|TRBV4-1|TRBJ1-2
TGCGCCAGCAGCCAAGGACAGGGTTGGTTTGGCTACACCTTC
CASSQGQGWFGYTF
>.|.|TRBV29-1|TRBJ1-2
TGCAGCGTTCCCGGGGATCGCTATGGCTACACCTTC
CSVPGDRYGYTF
>.|.|TRBV7-9|TRBJ1-2
TGTGCCAGCAGCGGGGGCAGTTTTTATGGCTACACCTTC
CASSGGSFYGYTF
>.|.|TRBV7-2|TRBJ2-2
TGTGCCAGCAGCTTAAGTAGCGCGGGCACCGGGGAGCTGTTTTTT
CASSLSSAGTGELFF
>TRBD1|once|TRBV9|TRBJ2-5
TGTGCCAGCAGCGTAGCACAGGGGTGGCAAGAGACCCAGTACTTC
CASSVAQGWQETQYF
>.|many|TRBV7-8|TRBJ1-5
TGTGCCAGCAGCTTAGAAAGGGATCAGCCCCAGCATTTT
CASSLERDQPQHF
>.|many|TRBV6-5|TRBJ2-7
TGTGCCAGCAGTTGGGGACCAACCTACGAGCAGTACTTC
CASSWGPTYEQYF
>TRBD1|few|TRBV6-1|TRBJ2-1
TGTGCCAGCATTAACAGGGGGTTCAGCTCCTACAATGAGCAGTTCTTC
CASINRGFSSYNEQFF
>.|many|TRBV19|TRBJ1-2
TGTGCCAGTAGTCCCTACCTGAGTTGGGGGGACTATGGCTACACCTTC
CASSPYLSWGDYGYTF
>TRBD2|many|TRBV24-1|TRBJ2-7
TGTGCCACCAGTGATTCCCGGACTAGCGGGAGGAACGAGCAGTACTTC
CATSDSRTSGRNEQYF
>TRBD2|many|TRBV7-2|TRBJ2-7
TGTGCCAGCAGCTTAGCGGGGGGGTTCGCCTACGAGCAGTACTTC
CASSLAGGFAYEQYF
>TRBD1|many|TRBV2|TRBJ1-1
TGTGCCAGCAGGGAGAGGACAGGGAACACTGAAGCTTTCTTT
CASRERTGNTEAFF
>TRBD1|many|TRBV29-1|TRBJ1-1
TGCAGCGTTGGGACAGGAGAAGGGACTGAAGCTTTCTTT
CSVGTGEGTEAFF
>.|.|TRBV2|TRBJ2-7
TGTGCCAGTACACCACAGGGAGTCTCCTTAGGGTACTTC
CASTPQGVSLGYF
>TRBD1|few|TRBV5-4|TRBJ2-7
TGTGCCAGCAGCTTGAAAACCAGGGGGTTCTACGAGCAGTACTTC
CASSLKTRGFYEQYF
>.|few|TRBV3-1|TRBJ2-7
TGTGCCAGCAGCCAAGGTCTCGGGTGGGATCGGAAATTAGTCGAGCAGTACTTC
CASSQGLGWDRKLVEQYF
>TRBD1|few|TRBV6-1|TRBJ1-2
TGTGCCAGCAGTGAAGACAGGGGAGTCTATGGCTACACCTTC
CASSEDRGVYGYTF
>.|.|TRBV6-5|TRBJ1-5
TGTGCCAGCAGTTACTCGGTTTCAGGGTCCCAGCCCCAGCATTTT
CASSYSVSGSQPQHF
>TRBD2|many|TRBV19|TRBJ2-7
TGTGCCACCTCACGGTGGGGGACTAGCTCCTACGAGCAGTACTTC
CATSRWGTSSYEQYF
>.|many|TRBV7-2|TRBJ1-1
TGTGCCAGCAGCTTAGGCAGAATGAACACTGAAGCTTTCTTT
CASSLGRMNTEAFF
>.|.|TRBV10-1|TRBJ2-2
TGCGCCAGCAGTGATCGAATCACCGGGGAGCTGTTTTTT
CASSDRITGELFF
>TRBD1|many|TRBV5-1|TRBJ2-3
TGCGCCAGCAGCTGGGACAGGGGGCGTCCAGATACGCAGTATTTT
CASSWDRGRPDTQYF
>.|few|TRBV2|TRBJ1-5
TGTGCCAGCAGTGAAATAGGTCAGCCCCAGCATTTT
CASSEIGQPQHF
>.|many|TRBV6-6|TRBJ1-1
TGTGCCACAGCGGGGGGAACTGAAGCTTTCTTT
CATAGGTEAFF
>.|many|TRBV20-1|TRBJ1-2
TGCAGTGCCGTATGGCAGGCTAATGGCTACACCTTC
CSAVWQANGYTF
>.|.|TRBV12-3/TRBV12-4|TRBJ2-7
TGTGCCAGCAGTTTGAGGCAGGGGAGCTCCTACAAGCAGTACTTC
CASSLRQGSSYKQYF
>TRBD1|.|TRBV30|TRBJ1-2
TGTGCCTGGAGGAGGACAGGGGTTTATGGCTACACCTTC
CAWRRTGVYGYTF
>TRBD1|many|TRBV6-1|TRBJ2-7
TGTGCCAGCAGTACAGGGGGCTACGAGCAGTACTTC
CASSTGGYEQYF
>TRBD2|few|TRBV2|TRBJ2-7
TGTGCCAGCAGCCTGGGACGGGGGGTGGGCGAGCAGTACTTC
CASSLGRGVGEQYF
>.|few|TRBV5-1|TRBJ1-4
TGCGCCAGCGCCTCTCTAGGCAGTAATGAAAAACTGTTTTTT
CASASLGSNEKLFF
>.|few|TRBV19|TRBJ1-6
TGTGCCAGTAAAGGCAGGGAAAATTCACCCCTCCACTTT
CASKGRENSPLHF
>.|many|TRBV20-1|TRBJ2-5
TGCAGTGCCACAAGAGCCATGGGGGAGACCCAGTACTTC
CSATRAMGETQYF
>TRBD1|.|TRBV18|TRBJ1-1
TGTGCCAGCTCACCTACCGGGACAGCTCTTGAAGCTTTCTTT
CASSPTGTALEAFF
>.|few|TRBV6-2/TRBV6-3|TRBJ1-1
TGTGCCAGCAGTGACCACGTTCTGGACACTGAAGCTTTCTTT
CASSDHVLDTEAFF
>TRBD1|once|TRBV20-1|TRBJ1-5
TGCAGTGCCACATCCCTACCGGGACAGGGTGGGAATCAGCCCCAGCATTTT
CSATSLPGQGGNQPQHF
>.|many|TRBV19|TRBJ2-3
TGTGCCAGTAGTATCACGTTCGGCAGGCCCGATACGCAGTATTTT
CASSITFGRPDTQYF
>.|.|TRBV20-1|TRBJ1-2
TGCAGTGCCGACTACGTCCCCGGGCCTGGCTACACCTTC
CSADYVPGPGYTF
>.|.|TRBV4-2|TRBJ2-1
TGTGCCAGCAGCCGAGACACATCTAAAGTCCTCTTCTCCTACAATGAGCAGTTCTTC
CASSRDTSKVLFSYNEQFF
>TRBD2|many|TRBV20-1|TRBJ2-3
TGCAGTGCTGTAAGCGGGGGGAGCACAGATACGCAGTATTTT
CSAVSGGSTDTQYF